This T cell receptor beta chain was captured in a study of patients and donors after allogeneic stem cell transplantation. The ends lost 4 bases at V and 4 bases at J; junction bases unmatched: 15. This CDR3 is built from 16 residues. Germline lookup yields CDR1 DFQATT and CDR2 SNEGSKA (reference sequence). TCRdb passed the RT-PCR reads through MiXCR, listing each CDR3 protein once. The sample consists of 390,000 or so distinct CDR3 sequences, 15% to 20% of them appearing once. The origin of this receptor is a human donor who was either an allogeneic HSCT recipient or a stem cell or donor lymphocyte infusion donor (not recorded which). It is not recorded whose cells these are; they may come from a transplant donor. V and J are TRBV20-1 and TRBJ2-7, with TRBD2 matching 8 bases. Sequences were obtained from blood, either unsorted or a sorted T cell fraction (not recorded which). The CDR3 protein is CSAKGVTSVGMYEQYF. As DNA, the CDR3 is TGCAGTGCTAAGGGCGTGACTAGCGTCGGGATGTACGAGCAGTACTTC.